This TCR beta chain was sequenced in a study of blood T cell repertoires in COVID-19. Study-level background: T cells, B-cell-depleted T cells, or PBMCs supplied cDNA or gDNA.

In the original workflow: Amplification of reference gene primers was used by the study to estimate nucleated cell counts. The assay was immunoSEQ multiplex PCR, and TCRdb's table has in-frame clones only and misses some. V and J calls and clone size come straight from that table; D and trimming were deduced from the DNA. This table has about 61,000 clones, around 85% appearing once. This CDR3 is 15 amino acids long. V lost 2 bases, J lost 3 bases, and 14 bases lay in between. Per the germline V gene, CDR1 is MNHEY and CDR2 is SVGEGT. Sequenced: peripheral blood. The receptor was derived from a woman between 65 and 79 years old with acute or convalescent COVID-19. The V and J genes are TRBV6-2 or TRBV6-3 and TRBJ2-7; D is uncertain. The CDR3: CASSYGRSNHYEQYF. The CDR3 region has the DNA TGTGCCAGCAGTTACGGGCGCAGCAACCACTACGAGCAGTACTTC.